The 30 T cell receptor beta chains in this list originate from one sample, sequenced in a study of shared clonotypes between healthy human individuals (TCRdb year 2020). Receptor amplification or capture employed the immunoSEQ multiplex PCR assay. The clones in this table, taken by TCRdb from immuneACCESS, are in-frame only. Not every clone is retained; where verified, under half of the shortfall comes from an unresolved V gene, and the cause of the rest is unknown. Across this sample there are about 680,000 clones, with 90% to 95% seen only once. Of the sample, about a quarter falls within the top ten clones. CD8 naive samples consisted of CD45RO-negative cells that were positively selected for CCR7, yielding a CD45RA+CCR7+ population without TemRA cells. What was sequenced was naive CD8+ T cells sorted from blood. The sample's cell subset or site label is to be understood as: CD45RA+CCR7+. These receptors were obtained from a man in his thirties or forties in good health.

The chain employs TRBV7-9 and TRBJ2-1; no clear D. V dropped 0 bases and J dropped 2 bases, with 8 bases sitting between them. CDR3 size: 15 residues. Per germline, CDR1 SEHNR and CDR2 FQNEAQ (reference sequence). CDR3 region: CASSLALGTYNEQFF. The DNA for the CDR3 is TGTGCCAGCAGCTTAGCGCTAGGGACCTACAATGAGCAGTTCTTC.

The chain carries TRBV23-1 and TRBJ2-1, with unresolved D. TRBV23-1 is an ORF for which the function is uncertain. Between the trimmed V and J ends, which lost 6 bases and 0 bases, there was a span of 18 bases. The CDR3 spans 17 residues. CDR3 DNA sequence: TGCGCCAGCAGCCCAAGATATTGGGATAGCTCCTACAATGAGCAGTTCTTC. Its protein is CASSPRYWDSSYNEQFF.

For the CDR3, the DNA is TGTGCCAGCAGTCAGTACGCAACTAATGAAAAACTGTTTTTT. Translated, it gives CASSQYATNEKLFF. The chain employs TRBV2 and TRBJ1-4, with D unclear. CDR3 length equals 14 residues. Germline V gives CDR1 SNHLY, CDR2 FYNNEI. With 5 bases removed from V and 0 bases from J, the gap between germline ends came to 7 bases.

The chain combines TRBV7-2 with TRBJ2-1; TRBD2 matches 8 bases. V shed 4 bases and J 9 bases; nucleotides not matched to a gene: 11. CDR1 and CDR2 (germline): SGHTA, FQGNSA. CDR3 length: 15 residues. The CDR3 region has the DNA TGTGCCAGCAGCTCCGAAAGCGGGAGTCGTGTTGAGCAGTTCTTC. The encoded protein is CASSSESGSRVEQFF. Full variable domain (remainder filled in from reference TRBV7-2 and TRBJ2-1): GAGVSQSPSNKVTEKGKDVELRCDPISGHTALYWYRQSLGQGLEFLIYFQGNSAPDKSGLPSDRFSAERTGGSVSTLTIQRTQQEDSAVYLCASSSESGSRVEQFFGPGTRLTVL.

The gene calls are TRBV10-1 and TRBJ2-1; no definite D call. The CDR3 length is 15 residues. V lost 0 bases to trimming and J lost 8 bases, with 14 bases between them. The germline CDR1 and CDR2 sequences are WNHNN and SYGVQD (reference sequence). The CDR3, as DNA: TGCGCCAGCAGTGAGTCGATCGAAAGGTTCTATGAGCAGTTCTTC. Amino acid sequence: CASSESIERFYEQFF.

This chain connects TRBV13 to TRBJ2-1; TRBD2 aligns across 12 bases. Germline lookup yields CDR1 PRHDT and CDR2 FYEKMQ (reference sequence). With 11 bases clipped from V and 5 bases from J, the junction kept 7 bases outside the gene matches. There are 14 residues in the CDR3. Here the CDR3 DNA reads TGTGCCTCCGAGGGACTAGCGGGCGACAATGAGCAGTTCTTC. Its protein product is CASEGLAGDNEQFF.

J is TRBJ2-7 and V is TRBV6-1, with D perhaps matching TRBD1 (5 bases). Germline V CDR1 and CDR2: MNHNS, SASEGT. V lost 6 bases and J lost 2, with 11 bases in between. CDR3 length equals 13 residues. For the CDR3, the DNA is TGTGCCAGCAGAGACAGCCGAACCTACGAGCAGTACTTC. This encodes CASRDSRTYEQYF.

The chain recombines TRBV27 with TRBJ2-7; 8 positions agree with TRBD2. Per the germline V gene, CDR1 is MNHEY and CDR2 is SMNVEV (reference sequence). V lost 5 bases, J lost 1 base, and 7 bases stayed unmatched. The CDR3 is made up of 15 amino acids. CDR3 in DNA: TGTGCCAGCAGTCCACGGGGGGGCAGTTCCTACGAGCAGTACTTC. Translation: CASSPRGGSSYEQYF.

This clone has only one observation. This chain links TRBV28 with TRBJ2-7; 10 nucleotides match TRBD1. The CDR3 loop spans 17 amino acids. The V and J ends lost 6 bases and 2 bases, in that order; junction bases with no gene match: 13. Germline-derived CDR1 and CDR2 are MDHEN and SYDVKM. CDR3 in amino acids: CASRSGQGRAWAYEQYF. The CDR3 DNA reads TGTGCCAGCAGGTCGGGACAGGGGAGAGCCTGGGCCTACGAGCAGTACTTC.

The V and J genes are TRBV2 and TRBJ2-3; 7 nucleotides agree with TRBD2. With V trimmed by 5 bases and J by 0 bases, 5 bases remained unmatched. The CDR3 is 15 residues long. Germline CDR1 SNHLY, CDR2 FYNNEI. CDR3 sequence reads: CASSRSGTSTDTQYF. The CDR3 nucleotides are TGTGCCAGCAGTAGGAGCGGGACTAGCACAGATACGCAGTATTTT. The full variable domain, in which reference TRBV2 and TRBJ2-3 provide the parts outside the CDR3, is EPEVTQTPSHQVTQMGQEVILRCVPISNHLYFYWYRQILGQKVEFLVSFYNNEISEKSEIFDDQFSVERPDGSNFTLKIRSTKLEDSAMYFCASSRSGTSTDTQYFGPGTRLTVL.

V is TRBV7-9 and J is TRBJ2-1; 7 nucleotides line up with TRBD2. In germline, CDR1 is SEHNR, CDR2 FQNEAQ (reference sequence). V shed 5 bases and J 4 bases; nucleotides not matched to a gene: 11. The CDR3 runs 16 residues. In DNA form, the CDR3 reads TGTGCCAGCAGCCATACTGAGCGGGAACTATACAATGAGCAGTTCTTC. It yields the protein CASSHTERELYNEQFF.

DNA for the CDR3: TGTGCCAGCAGTTTAGGTGGCAGGCCCTACGAGCAGTACTTC. This codes for CASSLGGRPYEQYF. V gene TRBV28 combines with J gene TRBJ2-7, with D hard to call. The V gene's germline CDR1 is MDHEN and CDR2 SYDVKM. V was shortened by 2 bases and J by 2 bases, with 10 bases between the two germline ends. There are 14 residues in the CDR3.

V and J are TRBV5-4 and TRBJ2-1; 11 positions match TRBD2. J lost 3 bases, V lost 4 bases, and 3 bases had no gene match. The CDR3 length is 15 residues. CDR1 is SGHNT and CDR2 is YYREEE in the germline V gene (reference sequence). The CDR3 nucleotides are TGTGCCAGCAGCAAGCTAGCGGGAGGCTACAATGAGCAGTTCTTC. This sequence encodes CASSKLAGGYNEQFF. Together with reference TRBV5-4 and TRBJ2-1, the CDR3 gives the full variable domain: ETGVTQSPTHLIKTRGQQVTLRCSSQSGHNTVSWYQQALGQGPQFIFQYYREEENGRGNFPPRFSGLQFPNYSSELNVNALELDDSALYLCASSKLAGGYNEQFFGPGTRLTVL.

CDR3 nucleotides: TGTGCCAGCAGTCGGGCGGGAGTCGTCTACGAGCAGTACTTC. It yields the protein CASSRAGVVYEQYF. This rearrangement joins TRBV27 to TRBJ2-7; 7 nucleotides line up with TRBD2. Per germline, CDR1 MNHEY and CDR2 SMNVEV (reference sequence). This CDR3 spans 14 amino acids. J was trimmed by 3 bases and V by 5 bases; bases with no gene match: 7.

The CDR3 reads CASTPLGNQPQHF. The CDR3 region has the DNA TGTGCCAGCACTCCCCTCGGGAATCAGCCCCAGCATTTT. J is TRBJ1-5 and V is TRBV6-6; D is uncertain. The CDR3 extends over 13 amino acids. V lost 7 bases and J 4 bases, leaving 11 bases between the germline ends. Germline CDR1 MNHNY, CDR2 SVGAGI (reference sequence).

The chain employs TRBV5-1 and TRBJ2-7; a weak D match, TRBD2 (5 bases). V was trimmed by 0 bases and J by 3 bases, leaving 10 bases between them. The length of the CDR3 is 14 residues. Germline values: CDR1 SGHRS, CDR2 YFSETQ. The CDR3 DNA follows: TGCGCCAGCAGCTTGGCGGGGAAGGTCTACGAGCAGTACTTC. Protein product: CASSLAGKVYEQYF.

The V call is TRBV7-3, the J call TRBJ2-7; possibly TRBD1 for D (5 bases). CDR1 is SGHTA and CDR2 is FQGTGA in the germline V gene. The germline V and J ends were trimmed by 5 bases and 6 bases, with 11 bases remaining between them. The CDR3 has 12 amino acids. This CDR3 is CASSETRGEQYF. Here the CDR3 DNA reads TGTGCCAGCAGCGAAACAAGGGGCGAGCAGTACTTC.

The gene calls are TRBV27 and TRBJ2-3, with TRBD1 as a possible D gene (6 bases). The germline CDR1 and CDR2 sequences are MNHEY and SMNVEV (reference sequence). V was clipped by 4 bases and J by 2 bases, with 10 bases between them. The CDR3 has 14 residues. The CDR3 region is CASSSEGDTDTQYF. The CDR3 DNA reads as TGTGCCAGCAGTTCAGAGGGGGACACAGATACGCAGTATTTT.

The rearrangement uses TRBV6-1 and TRBJ1-5; 7 bases fit TRBD1. The junction had 9 bases not matched to a gene; V was cut back by 7 bases and J by 3 bases. The germline CDR1 and CDR2 sequences are MNHNS and SASEGT. There are 15 residues in the CDR3. The CDR3 DNA reads TGTGCCAGCATCTACCGGGACAGCATCAATCAGCCCCAGCATTTT. Protein: CASIYRDSINQPQHF.

The chain has TRBV4-2 and TRBJ1-1, with D hard to call. CDR3 length equals 13 residues. The germline CDR1 and CDR2 sequences are LGHNA and YNFKEQ. Trimming pared 2 bases from V and 2 bases from J, leaving 6 bases between. This CDR3 reads CASSQTDNTEAFF. The CDR3 DNA sequence: TGTGCCAGCAGCCAAACGGACAACACTGAAGCTTTCTTT.

This rearrangement joins TRBV13 to TRBJ2-3; 7 bases are shared with TRBD2. V lost 5 bases and J lost 0; bases outside the gene matches: 5. This CDR3 comprises 15 residues. Germline V lookup: CDR1 PRHDT, CDR2 FYEKMQ (reference sequence). The CDR3 nucleotides are TGTGCCAGCAGCGCCCTAGCGGCAAGCACAGATACGCAGTATTTT. As protein: CASSALAASTDTQYF.

J is TRBJ2-7 and V is TRBV28; tentatively, D is TRBD1 (6 bases). The germline V and J ends were trimmed by 4 bases and 0 bases, with 16 bases remaining between them. This CDR3 is built from 16 residues. Germline CDR1 and CDR2: MDHEN and SYDVKM. CDR3 DNA: TGTGCCAGCAGTTCGTATCGGGACACCAGCTCCTACGAGCAGTACTTC. Translation: CASSSYRDTSSYEQYF.

This CDR3 is CASSLLTGADEQYF. CDR3 DNA sequence: TGTGCCAGCAGCTTATTAACGGGTGCAGACGAGCAGTACTTC. The chain couples TRBV5-6 to TRBJ2-5; D is uncertain. The DNA end favors TRBJ2-7, so the J call may be wrong. Germline V gene data show CDR1 as SGHDT and CDR2 as YYEEEE. The CDR3 is 14 residues long.

CDR3 residues: CASSPPRGGTEAFF. The DNA of the CDR3 is TGTGCCAGCAGCCCCCCTAGAGGAGGCACTGAAGCTTTCTTT. The rearrangement joins TRBV7-9 to TRBJ1-1, with unresolved D. Germline-derived CDR1 and CDR2 are SEHNR and FQNEAQ (reference sequence). CDR3 length: 14 amino acids. V was clipped by 5 bases and J by 4 bases, with 14 bases between them.

This chain links TRBV27 with TRBJ2-1; TRBD2 agrees at 10 bases. The germline gives CDR1 MNHEY, CDR2 SMNVEV (reference sequence). This CDR3 has 15 residues. The junction had 7 bases not matched to a gene; V was cut back by 8 bases and J by 3 bases. Here the CDR3 reads CASGGLAENYNEQFF. The DNA for the CDR3 is TGTGCCAGCGGCGGACTAGCGGAAAACTACAATGAGCAGTTCTTC.

The rearrangement uses TRBV6-6 and TRBJ1-1; D call uncertain. V lost 6 bases to trimming and J lost 8 bases, with 10 bases between them. CDR3 size: 11 residues. Germline assignment: CDR1 MNHNY and CDR2 SVGAGI (reference sequence). CDR3 sequence reads: CASRLMTEAFF. CDR3 DNA sequence: TGTGCCAGCAGACTAATGACAGAAGCTTTCTTT.

The chain is built from TRBV13 and TRBJ2-1; D possibly matches TRBD1 or TRBD2 (5 bases each). Germline V gene data show CDR1 as PRHDT and CDR2 as FYEKMQ (reference sequence). With 5 bases removed from V and 2 bases from J, the gap between germline ends came to 10 bases. The CDR3 loop spans 14 amino acids. CDR3 protein: CASSPGRTYNEQFF. The CDR3 DNA follows: TGTGCCAGCAGCCCGGGACGGACCTACAATGAGCAGTTCTTC.

A single count supports this clone. The chain has TRBV7-9 and TRBJ2-2; TRBD2 might be the D (5 bases). The CDR3 extends over 15 amino acids. The ends were cut back, 5 bases at V and 0 bases at J, with 10 bases in the middle. In germline, CDR1 is SEHNR, CDR2 FQNEAQ (reference sequence). CDR3 in amino acids: CASSRSVTNTGELFF. Written as DNA, the CDR3 is TGTGCCAGCAGCCGTAGCGTAACGAACACCGGGGAGCTGTTTTTT.

The chain combines TRBV27 with TRBJ1-3; the D is unclear. Germline CDR1 and CDR2: MNHEY and SMNVEV (reference sequence). V lost 6 bases and J 2 bases, leaving 11 bases between the germline ends. The CDR3 is 14 residues long. The CDR3 nucleotides read TGTGCCAGCAGGAGATCCGGTGCTGGAAACACCATATATTTT. Protein sequence: CASRRSGAGNTIYF.

The V and J genes are TRBV30 and TRBJ2-1, with TRBD2 matching over 12 bases. Trimming at V came to 4 bases and at J to 6 bases, leaving 4 bases not matched to a gene. Germline V gene data show CDR1 as GTSNPN and CDR2 as SVGIG (reference sequence). CDR3 length equals 14 residues. DNA for the CDR3: TGTGCCTGGACGACTAGCGGGAGTTCCAATGAGCAGTTCTTC. This gives the protein CAWTTSGSSNEQFF.